The T cell receptor (beta chain) under discussion was sequenced for a study of blood T cell repertoires in COVID-19. Study-wide context: The United States, Italy and Spain provided the acute and convalescent COVID-19 samples.

Sequenced by immunoSEQ multiplex PCR; TCRdb stores in-frame clones only, minus some. The profile shows tens of thousands of clones, about 88% of them singletons. V lost 5 bases to trimming and J lost 0 bases; unmatched junction nucleotides: 8. The CDR3 is 16 amino acids. The V gene's germline CDR1 is MNHNY and CDR2 SVGAGI (reference sequence). Sequenced: peripheral blood. The genes are TRBV6-6 and TRBJ2-7; 9 bases match TRBD2. This sequence was found in a man aged 65 to 85 with active or convalescent COVID-19. The CDR3 coding sequence is TGTGCCAGCAGTGGGACTAGCACTTCGAGCTCCTACGAGCAGTACTTC. Encoded protein: CASSGTSTSSSYEQYF.